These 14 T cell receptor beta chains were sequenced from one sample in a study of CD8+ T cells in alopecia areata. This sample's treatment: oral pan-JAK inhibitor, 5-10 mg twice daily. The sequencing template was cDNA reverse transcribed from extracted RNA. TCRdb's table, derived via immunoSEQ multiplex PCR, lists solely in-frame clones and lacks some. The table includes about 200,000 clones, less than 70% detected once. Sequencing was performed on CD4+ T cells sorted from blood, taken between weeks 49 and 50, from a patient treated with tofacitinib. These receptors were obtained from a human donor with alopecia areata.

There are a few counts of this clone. CDR3 loop: CASSLGRETQYF. CDR3 nucleotide sequence: TGTGCCAGCAGCCTCGGAAGGGAGACCCAGTACTTC. J is TRBJ2-5 and V is TRBV7-2; D gene unclear. CDR3 length: 12 amino acids. V lost 5 bases and J lost 5, with 9 bases in between. From germline, CDR1 is SGHTA and CDR2 FQGNSA. The full variable domain, completed using reference TRBV7-2 and TRBJ2-5, is GAGVSQSPSNKVTEKGKDVELRCDPISGHTALYWYRQSLGQGLEFLIYFQGNSAPDKSGLPSDRFSAERTGGSVSTLTIQRTQQEDSAVYLCASSLGRETQYFGPGTRLLVL.

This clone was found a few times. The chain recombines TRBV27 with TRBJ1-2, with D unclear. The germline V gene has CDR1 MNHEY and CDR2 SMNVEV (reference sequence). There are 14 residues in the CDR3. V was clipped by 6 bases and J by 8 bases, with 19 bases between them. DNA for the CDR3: TGTGCCAGCAGCCCTTTTTACACTCGTGGCGGCTACACCTTC. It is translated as CASSPFYTRGGYTF.

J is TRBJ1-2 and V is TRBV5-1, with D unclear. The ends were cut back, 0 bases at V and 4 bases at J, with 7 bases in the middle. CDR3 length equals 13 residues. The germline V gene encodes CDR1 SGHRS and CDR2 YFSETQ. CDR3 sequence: CASSLDVGYGYTF. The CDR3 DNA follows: TGCGCCAGCAGCTTGGACGTTGGCTATGGCTACACCTTC.

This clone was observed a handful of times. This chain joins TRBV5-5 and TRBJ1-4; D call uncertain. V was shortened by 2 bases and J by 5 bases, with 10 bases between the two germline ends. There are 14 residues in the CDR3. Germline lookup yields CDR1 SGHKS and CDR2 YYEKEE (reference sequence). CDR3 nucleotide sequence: TGTGCCAGCAGCTTAGGGCAGCTCAATGAAAAACTGTTTTTT. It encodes CASSLGQLNEKLFF.

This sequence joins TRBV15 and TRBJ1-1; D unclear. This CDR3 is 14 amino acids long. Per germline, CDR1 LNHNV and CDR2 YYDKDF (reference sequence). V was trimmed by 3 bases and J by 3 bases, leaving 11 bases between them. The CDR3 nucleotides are TGTGCCACCAGCAGGCGCAGCGGGGACACTGAAGCTTTCTTT. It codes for CATSRRSGDTEAFF.

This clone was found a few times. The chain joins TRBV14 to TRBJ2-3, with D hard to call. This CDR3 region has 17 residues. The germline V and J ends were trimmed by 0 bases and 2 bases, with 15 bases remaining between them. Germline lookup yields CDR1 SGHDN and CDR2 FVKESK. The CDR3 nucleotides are TGTGCCAGCAGCCAAGAAGGGCAGCCTCTACCCACAGATACGCAGTATTTT. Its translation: CASSQEGQPLPTDTQYF.

The CDR3 region is CASSLKPYEQYF. The CDR3 coding sequence is TGTGCCAGCAGCTTAAAGCCCTACGAGCAGTACTTC. The chain employs TRBV7-2 and TRBJ2-7; no clear D. CDR3 length equals 12 residues. The V end lost 2 bases, the J end lost 2 bases, and 4 bases lay between the germline ends. The germline V gene encodes CDR1 SGHTA and CDR2 FQGNSA.

Here the CDR3 reads CASSLERASESSYNEQFF. The CDR3 bases are TGTGCCAGCAGCTTAGAAAGGGCTAGCGAGAGCTCCTACAATGAGCAGTTCTTC. The chain carries TRBV11-2 and TRBJ2-1, with TRBD2 as a possible D gene (6 bases). Germline lookup yields CDR1 SGHAT and CDR2 FQNNGV. CDR3 length: 18 amino acids. V dropped 0 bases and J dropped 0 bases, with 15 bases sitting between them.

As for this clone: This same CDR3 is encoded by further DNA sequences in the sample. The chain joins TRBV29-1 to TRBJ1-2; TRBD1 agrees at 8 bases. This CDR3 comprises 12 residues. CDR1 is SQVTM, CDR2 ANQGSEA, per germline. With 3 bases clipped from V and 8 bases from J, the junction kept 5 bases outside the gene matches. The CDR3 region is CSVERQGYGYTF. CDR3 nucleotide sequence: TGCAGCGTTGAGAGACAGGGGTACGGCTACACCTTC.

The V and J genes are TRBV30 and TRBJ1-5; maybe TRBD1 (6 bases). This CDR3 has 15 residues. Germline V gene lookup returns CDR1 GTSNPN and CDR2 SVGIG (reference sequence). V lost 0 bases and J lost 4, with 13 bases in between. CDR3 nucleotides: TGTGCCTGGAGTGTACGCGGGACACCTAATCAGCCCCAGCATTTT. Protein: CAWSVRGTPNQPQHF.

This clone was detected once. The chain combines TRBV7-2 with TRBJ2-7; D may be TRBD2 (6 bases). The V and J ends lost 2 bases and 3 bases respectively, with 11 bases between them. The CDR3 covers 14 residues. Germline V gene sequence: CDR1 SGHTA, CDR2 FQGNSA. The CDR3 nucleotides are TGTGCCAGCAGCTTATCAGGAGGGATCTACGAGCAGTACTTC. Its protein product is CASSLSGGIYEQYF.

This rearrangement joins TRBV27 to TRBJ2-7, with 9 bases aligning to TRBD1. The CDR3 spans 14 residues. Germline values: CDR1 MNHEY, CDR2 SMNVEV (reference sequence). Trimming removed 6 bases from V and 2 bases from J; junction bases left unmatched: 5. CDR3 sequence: CASSKTGGTYEQYF. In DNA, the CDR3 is TGTGCCAGCAGCAAGACAGGGGGAACCTACGAGCAGTACTTC.

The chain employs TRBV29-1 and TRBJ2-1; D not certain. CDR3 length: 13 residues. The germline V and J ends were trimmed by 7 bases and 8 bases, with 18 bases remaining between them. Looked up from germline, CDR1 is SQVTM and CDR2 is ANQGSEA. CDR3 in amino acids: CSAGTVDLYEQFF. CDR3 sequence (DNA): TGCAGCGCTGGAACAGTCGACCTGTATGAGCAGTTCTTC.

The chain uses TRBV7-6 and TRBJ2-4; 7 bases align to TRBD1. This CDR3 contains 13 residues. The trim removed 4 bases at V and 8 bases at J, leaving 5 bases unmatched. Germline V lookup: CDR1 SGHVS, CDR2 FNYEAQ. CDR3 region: CASSSDRFDIQYF. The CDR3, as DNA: TGTGCCAGCAGCTCGGACAGGTTCGACATTCAGTACTTC.